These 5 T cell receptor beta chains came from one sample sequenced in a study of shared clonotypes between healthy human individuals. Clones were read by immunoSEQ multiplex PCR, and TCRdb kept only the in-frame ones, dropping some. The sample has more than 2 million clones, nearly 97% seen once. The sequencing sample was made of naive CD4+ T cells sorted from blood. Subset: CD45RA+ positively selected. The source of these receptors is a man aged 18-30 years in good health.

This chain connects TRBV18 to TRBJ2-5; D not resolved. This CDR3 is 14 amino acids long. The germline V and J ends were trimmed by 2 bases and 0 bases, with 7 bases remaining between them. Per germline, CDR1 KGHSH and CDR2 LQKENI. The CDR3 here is CASSPWQDQETQYF. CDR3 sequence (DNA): TGTGCCAGCTCACCATGGCAGGACCAAGAGACCCAGTACTTC.

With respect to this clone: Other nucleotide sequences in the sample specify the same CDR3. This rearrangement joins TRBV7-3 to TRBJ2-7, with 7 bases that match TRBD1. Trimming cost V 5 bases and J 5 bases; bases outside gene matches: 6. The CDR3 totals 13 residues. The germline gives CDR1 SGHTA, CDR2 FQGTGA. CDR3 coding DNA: TGTGCCAGCAGCGCCCAAACAGGGGACGAGCAGTACTTC. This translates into CASSAQTGDEQYF.

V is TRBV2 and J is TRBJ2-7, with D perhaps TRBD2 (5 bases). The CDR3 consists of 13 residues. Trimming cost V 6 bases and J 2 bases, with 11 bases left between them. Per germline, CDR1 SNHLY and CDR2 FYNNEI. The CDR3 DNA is TGTGCCAGCAGGACGGACGGGACCTACGAGCAGTACTTC. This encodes CASRTDGTYEQYF.

In DNA, the CDR3 is TGCGCCAGCAGCATGACCCAGACTGGGAACACTGAAGCTTTCTTT. Translation gives CASSMTQTGNTEAFF. J is TRBJ1-1 and V is TRBV5-1; D is ambiguous. This CDR3 spans 15 amino acids. Trimming stripped 4 bases from V and 1 base from J, with 14 bases between. From germline, CDR1 is SGHRS and CDR2 YFSETQ. The full variable domain, its missing parts supplied by reference TRBV5-1 and TRBJ1-1, is KAGVTQTPRYLIKTRGQQVTLSCSPISGHRSVSWYQQTPGQGLQFLFEYFSETQRNKGNFPGRFSGRQFSNSRSEMNVSTLELGDSALYLCASSMTQTGNTEAFFGQGTRLTVV.

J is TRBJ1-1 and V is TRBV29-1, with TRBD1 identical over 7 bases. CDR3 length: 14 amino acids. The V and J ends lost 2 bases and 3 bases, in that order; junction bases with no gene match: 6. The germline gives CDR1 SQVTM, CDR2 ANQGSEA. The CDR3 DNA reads TGCAGCGTTGAATCGACAGGGTGGTACACTGAAGCTTTCTTT. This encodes CSVESTGWYTEAFF.